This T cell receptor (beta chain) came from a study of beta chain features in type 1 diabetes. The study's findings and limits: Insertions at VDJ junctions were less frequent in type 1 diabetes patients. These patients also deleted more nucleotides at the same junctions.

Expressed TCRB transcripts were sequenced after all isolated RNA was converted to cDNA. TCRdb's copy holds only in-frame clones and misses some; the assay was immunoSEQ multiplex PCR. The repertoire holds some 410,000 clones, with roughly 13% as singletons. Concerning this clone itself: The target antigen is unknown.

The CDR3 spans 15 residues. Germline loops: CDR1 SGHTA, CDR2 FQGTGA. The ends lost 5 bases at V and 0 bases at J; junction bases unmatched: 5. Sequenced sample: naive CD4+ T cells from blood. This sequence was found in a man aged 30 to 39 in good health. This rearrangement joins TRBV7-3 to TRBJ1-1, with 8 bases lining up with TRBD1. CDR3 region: CASSAAGGLNTEAFF. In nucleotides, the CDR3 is TGTGCCAGCAGCGCGGCAGGGGGCCTGAACACTGAAGCTTTCTTT. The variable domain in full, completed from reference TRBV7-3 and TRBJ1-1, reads GAGVSQTPSNKVTEKGKYVELRCDPISGHTALYWYRQSLGQGPEFLIYFQGTGAADDSGLPNDRFFAVRPEGSVSTLKIQRTERGDSAVYLCASSAAGGLNTEAFFGQGTRLTVV.